These 29 T cell receptor beta chains were all obtained from the same sample, sequenced in a study of post-analysis software for immune sequencing data. Overall study results and limits: Higher frequency in patients than in controls was seen for roughly five TRBV segments, with TRBV5-6, TRBV5-1 and TRBV20-1 among them.

Which antigens these TCRs recognize remains unknown. Unique molecular identifiers were carried by the TCR beta cDNA libraries. TCRdb fed the PCR reads into MiXCR, producing one record per CDR3 protein. The sample holds a few hundred thousand distinct CDR3 sequences, approximately 42% seen once. The specimen was blood. Receptors originate from a girl aged 2 to 9 with multiple sclerosis.

This clonotype was seen only a few times. The CDR3 here is CSARDTGALYEQYF. The CDR3 nucleotides read TGCAGTGCTAGAGATACAGGGGCACTCTACGAGCAGTACTTC. The chain recombines TRBV20-1 with TRBJ2-7; 7 nucleotides line up with TRBD1. The CDR3 runs 14 residues. The germline V gene has CDR1 DFQATT and CDR2 SNEGSKA (reference sequence). After removal of 0 bases from V and 3 bases from J, the junction contained 5 bases not matched to a gene.

This rearrangement joins TRBV4-3 to TRBJ2-4; 8 bases line up with TRBD1. Trimming removed 3 bases from V and 8 bases from J; junction bases left unmatched: 6. CDR1 is LGHNA, CDR2 YSLEER, per germline. The CDR3 contains 14 residues. CDR3 bases: TGCGCCAGCAGCCAGAGCGACAGGGGAGACATTCAGTACTTC. Protein product: CASSQSDRGDIQYF.

This clonotype was picked up a small number of times. V usage is TRBV12-3 or TRBV12-4 and J usage is TRBJ2-7; unclear D gene. V was cut by 5 bases and J by 4 bases, with 12 bases left in between. The CDR3 runs 13 residues. The CDR3 nucleotides read TGTGCCAGCAGTAGTGATGGAAGGTACGAGCAGTACTTC. It codes for CASSSDGRYEQYF.

The chain couples TRBV6-2 or TRBV6-3 to TRBJ2-7, with D unresolved. The ends were cut back, 2 bases at V and 3 bases at J, with 11 bases in the middle. This CDR3 comprises 14 residues. The germline V gene encodes CDR1 MNHEY and CDR2 SVGEGT. The CDR3 DNA reads TGTGCCAGCAGTTACCTGGTCACGGGCTACGAGCAGTACTTC. The encoded protein is CASSYLVTGYEQYF.

This clonotype was seen more than once but under ten times. The V call is TRBV10-3, the J call TRBJ1-1, with D unresolved. The ends were cut back, 0 bases at V and 4 bases at J, with 9 bases in the middle. CDR1 and CDR2 (germline): ENHRY, SYGVKD. The CDR3 sequence is 14 residues long. The CDR3, as DNA: TGTGCCATCAGTGAGTCTGTGGAGATCACTGAAGCTTTCTTT. Translated: CAISESVEITEAFF.

V gene TRBV20-1 combines with J gene TRBJ2-3; 12 bases line up with TRBD2. Germline values: CDR1 DFQATT, CDR2 SNEGSKA (reference sequence). CDR3 length equals 16 residues. Trimming at V came to 6 bases and at J to 1 base, leaving 8 bases not matched to a gene. The CDR3, as DNA: TGCAGTGCCGACGGGGCTAGCGGGAGGGGCACAGATACGCAGTATTTT. Protein: CSADGASGRGTDTQYF.

This clonotype was counted between two and nine times. One junction end disagrees with the germline gene, perhaps due to a read error. The V and J genes are TRBV7-7 and TRBJ2-5, with 8 bases matching TRBD1. Germline assignment: CDR1 SSHAT and CDR2 FNYEAQ (reference sequence). CDR3 length equals 15 residues. The CDR3, as DNA: TGTGCTAGCAGCTTATCTCAACAGGGGGGAGAGACCCAGTACTTC. Protein sequence: CASSLSQQGGETQYF.

The J gene is TRBJ2-1, the V gene TRBV4-3, with 8 bases aligning to TRBD2. Trimming at V came to 0 bases and at J to 6 bases, leaving 7 bases not matched to a gene. CDR3 length: 16 residues. Germline lookup yields CDR1 LGHNA and CDR2 YSLEER. The CDR3 nucleotides read TGCGCCAGCAGCCAAGATCCCGGACTAGCACCCAATGAGCAGTTCTTC. Amino acids: CASSQDPGLAPNEQFF.

This clonotype was counted a few times. The rearrangement links TRBV6-5 to TRBJ2-1; no reliable D call. Germline lookup yields CDR1 MNHEY and CDR2 SVGAGI. Trimming removed 2 bases from V and 2 bases from J, with 10 bases in between. The CDR3 loop spans 15 amino acids. CDR3 nucleotides: TGTGCCAGCAGTTACCGGATGGCCACCTACAATGAGCAGTTCTTC. Translated: CASSYRMATYNEQFF.

This chain connects TRBV11-2 to TRBJ2-1; TRBD1 aligns across 8 bases. The CDR3 length is 19 residues. Germline V gene sequence: CDR1 SGHAT, CDR2 FQNNGV. V shed 1 base, J shed 0 bases, and the junction held 11 bases outside the gene matches. This CDR3 reads CASSLVPGGYFFSYNEQFF. CDR3 DNA sequence: TGTGCCAGCAGCTTAGTTCCAGGGGGCTACTTTTTCTCCTACAATGAGCAGTTCTTC.

In the case of this clonotype: One junction end disagrees with the germline gene, perhaps due to a read error. V and J are TRBV7-9 and TRBJ2-2; D unclear. The CDR3 spans 14 residues. Germline V gene lookup returns CDR1 SEHNR and CDR2 FQNEAQ (reference sequence). CDR3 nucleotide sequence: TGCGCCAGCAGCTTATCACGGAACACCGGGGAGCTGTTTTTT. It yields the protein CASSLSRNTGELFF.

This clonotype was seen only a few times. This sequence joins TRBV18 and TRBJ2-1; D gene unclear. V was clipped by 5 bases and J by 8 bases, with 13 bases between them. This CDR3 has 13 amino acids. Germline-derived CDR1 and CDR2 are KGHSH and LQKENI. The CDR3 sequence is CASSFWAADEQFF. The CDR3 DNA reads as TGTGCCAGCTCATTTTGGGCCGCCGATGAGCAGTTCTTC.

Sample share makes this clonotype medium-sized. The chain has TRBV5-1 and TRBJ2-2; D remains unclear. This CDR3 comprises 15 residues. Germline CDR1 SGHRS, CDR2 YFSETQ. Trimming removed 1 base at V and 3 bases at J, with 10 bases between. Here the CDR3 reads CASSLRTFDTGELFF. Here the CDR3 DNA reads TGCGCCAGCAGCTTGAGGACCTTCGACACCGGGGAGCTGTTTTTT.

The rearrangement uses TRBV14 and TRBJ2-5; 7 positions agree with TRBD1. V lost 4 bases and J lost 11; bases outside the gene matches: 13. Germline CDR1 is SGHDN and CDR2 is FVKESK. The CDR3 covers 14 residues. CDR3 residues: CASSLQGEEDEQYF. In nucleotides, the CDR3 is TGTGCCAGCAGCCTCCAGGGGGAAGAAGATGAGCAGTACTTC.

V is TRBV5-1 and J is TRBJ1-4, with D perhaps matching TRBD1 (6 bases). V lost 7 bases and J 5 bases, leaving 18 bases between the germline ends. The germline CDR1 and CDR2 sequences are SGHRS and YFSETQ. The length of the CDR3 is 15 residues. CDR3 sequence: CASSGRDKVNEKLFF. The CDR3 nucleotides are TGCGCCAGCTCAGGACGGGACAAAGTAAATGAAAAACTGTTTTTT.

A few counts support this clonotype. V usage is TRBV6-1 and J usage is TRBJ2-5; possibly TRBD1 or TRBD2 for D (6 bases each). The J call may be wrong; the DNA end is better matched by TRBJ2-7. Germline CDR1 reads MNHNS; CDR2 reads SASEGT. The CDR3 runs 14 residues. Here the CDR3 DNA reads TGTGCACTAGCCAGTGGACAGCTTTTGCACGAGCAGTACTTC. It yields the protein CALASGQLLHEQYF.

The genes are TRBV28 and TRBJ2-7; D ambiguous. The germline gives CDR1 MDHEN, CDR2 SYDVKM. The germline V and J ends were trimmed by 5 bases and 7 bases, with 15 bases remaining between them. The CDR3 has 13 amino acids. CDR3 coding DNA: TGTGCCAGCAGTCCCGGACCTAGGCAGGAGCAGTACTTC. Encoded protein: CASSPGPRQEQYF.

This rearrangement joins TRBV20-1 to TRBJ1-4; tentatively, D is TRBD1 (5 bases). Germline CDR1 and CDR2: DFQATT and SNEGSKA (reference sequence). The V end lost 3 bases, the J end lost 0 bases, and 8 bases lay between the germline ends. The CDR3 is 14 residues long. The CDR3, as DNA: TGCAGTGCTAGGCGACAGCCAACTAATGAAAAACTGTTTTTT. This translates into CSARRQPTNEKLFF.

This clonotype was counted once. The junction differs from germline at one of its ends, possibly a read error. The chain combines TRBV7-2 with TRBJ2-3; 14 positions agree with TRBD2. Looked up from germline, CDR1 is SGHTA and CDR2 is FQGNSA. The CDR3 loop spans 18 amino acids. The CDR3 region has the DNA TGTGCCAGCAGCTTATCGAGGGGACTAGCGGGAGAGACAGATGCGCAGTATTTT. It encodes CASSLSRGLAGETDAQYF.

The chain carries TRBV12-3 or TRBV12-4 and TRBJ2-3; D might be TRBD1 (6 bases). Trimming stripped 2 bases from V and 7 bases from J, with 10 bases between. The CDR3 covers 13 residues. This chain's CDR3 is CASSLQGWYTQYF. The CDR3 DNA sequence: TGTGCCAGCAGTTTACAGGGGTGGTATACGCAGTATTTT.

This clonotype was detected only a few times. The chain links TRBV7-2 to TRBJ1-1; D possibly corresponds to TRBD1 (6 bases). V was shortened by 9 bases and J by 0 bases, with 11 bases between the two germline ends. The germline CDR1 and CDR2 sequences are SGHTA and FQGNSA. This CDR3 has 13 residues. This CDR3 reads CASGGQLNTEAFF. In nucleotides, the CDR3 is TGTGCCAGTGGGGGGCAACTGAACACTGAAGCTTTCTTT.

This clonotype is a singleton in its sample. The conserved phenylalanine or tryptophan normally closing the CDR3 is absent here, so this likely arose from a read error. This chain connects TRBV29-1 to TRBJ1-4; unclear D gene. The CDR3 contains 13 residues. The germline V gene encodes CDR1 SQVTM and CDR2 ANQGSEA. The V and J ends lost 4 bases and 4 bases respectively, with 10 bases between them. The CDR3 protein is CSVATLFNEKLFL. The DNA for the CDR3 is TGCAGCGTTGCCACCCTTTTTAATGAAAAACTGTTTTTG.

The chain recombines TRBV15 with TRBJ2-5; 7 bases agree with TRBD2. The CDR3 totals 15 residues. Looked up from germline, CDR1 is LNHNV and CDR2 is YYDKDF (reference sequence). Trimming at V came to 5 bases and at J to 2 bases, leaving 8 bases not matched to a gene. The chain's CDR3 is CATSGGGLEQETQYF. The CDR3 DNA is TGTGCCACCAGCGGGGGGGGGTTGGAGCAAGAGACCCAGTACTTC.

This clonotype occurred a few times. The gene calls are TRBV12-3 or TRBV12-4 and TRBJ2-1; 8 bases fit TRBD2. Losses at the gene ends were 5 bases for V and 6 bases for J; bases not matched to a gene: 9. The CDR3 covers 15 residues. CDR3 bases: TGTGCCAGCAGTCCCCAGAGCGGGAGCGGCAATGAGCAGTTCTTC. Translated: CASSPQSGSGNEQFF.

This chain connects TRBV3-1 to TRBJ1-1; weak D call: TRBD1 (6 bases). V dropped 6 bases and J dropped 3 bases, with 17 bases sitting between them. Germline lookup yields CDR1 LGHDT and CDR2 YNNKEL (reference sequence). The CDR3 loop spans 15 amino acids. The CDR3 region is CASRLGQPGDTEAFF. CDR3 coding DNA: TGTGCCAGCAGACTCGGACAGCCGGGGGACACTGAAGCTTTCTTT.

V usage is TRBV20-1 and J usage is TRBJ2-4; TRBD1 aligns across 7 bases. The V segment lost 1 base and the J segment 13 bases; nucleotides outside the gene matches: 16. This CDR3 comprises 15 residues. CDR1 is DFQATT and CDR2 is SNEGSKA in the germline V gene (reference sequence). CDR3 nucleotide sequence: TGCAGTGCTAGAGTTTTGTTAGGGGGCGCCTACAAGCAGTACTTC. It encodes CSARVLLGGAYKQYF.

This clonotype was counted only a few times. The DNA for the CDR3 is TGCAGTGCTAGACAAGACAGGCGGGTGGATTCACCCCTCCACTTT. Translated: CSARQDRRVDSPLHF. This chain links TRBV20-1 with TRBJ1-6; D is perhaps TRBD1 (6 bases). Trimming stripped 2 bases from V and 8 bases from J, with 16 bases between. CDR1 is DFQATT, CDR2 SNEGSKA, per germline (reference sequence). The CDR3 covers 15 residues.

The V gene is TRBV7-2, the J gene TRBJ1-5; a possible D gene is TRBD1 (5 bases). Germline CDR1 reads SGHTA; CDR2 reads FQGNSA. CDR3 length equals 15 residues. Trimming took off 0 bases at V and 3 bases at J, with 9 bases between the two ends. The CDR3 loop reads CASSLAPGNNQPQHF. For the CDR3, the DNA is TGTGCCAGCAGCTTAGCCCCAGGGAACAATCAGCCCCAGCATTTT.

This clonotype occurred a few times. V is TRBV28 and J is TRBJ2-5; D call uncertain. Germline values: CDR1 MDHEN, CDR2 SYDVKM. V lost 5 bases and J 4 bases, leaving 8 bases between the germline ends. This CDR3 contains 12 residues. This chain's CDR3 is CASSESGETQYF. The CDR3 DNA reads as TGTGCCAGCAGTGAGTCAGGAGAGACCCAGTACTTC.